This paragraph reports one T cell receptor (beta chain). Its antigen is not known. CFSE-dim autoproliferating and CFSE-high non-proliferating T cells from unstimulated culture were sequenced separately. Pooled replicate wells came from around 50 million CFSE-labeled PBMCs cultured 7 days without stimulus. Method: immunoSEQ multiplex PCR; TCRdb's copy keeps in-frame clones and lacks some. Among about 45,000 clones listed, more than 65% were seen once. V lost 5 bases and J 1 base, leaving 8 bases between the germline ends. CDR3 length: 13 amino acids. Germline CDR1 and CDR2: LNHDA and SQIVND (reference sequence). The data derive from a study of memory B cells and T cells in multiple sclerosis.

Sequenced: PBMCs from blood kept in culture. The receptor was derived from a human donor with multiple sclerosis. The V call is TRBV19, the J call TRBJ1-1; D is unclear. Written as DNA, the CDR3 is TGTGCCAGTAGTCGGCGGGAGAACACTGAAGCTTTCTTT. This sequence encodes CASSRRENTEAFF.